Listed below are T cell receptor beta chains from one sample, sequenced in a study of cytotoxic CD8 clonotypes in ibrutinib-treated CLL. Assay: immunoSEQ multiplex PCR; the TCRdb copy retains only in-frame clones and omits some. The sample holds under 300,000 clones; around 77% are singletons and the top ten take about 5.7%. The sample consisted of PBMCs, taken at disease progression, from a patient treated with ibrutinib. These receptors originate from a human donor with chronic lymphocytic leukemia. Both conserved end residues are part of each CDR3. The D gene is left open where the match is weak. Some rows mark clone size as missing; the rest say once, few, many or name a class of expanded clone.

TRBJ2-3 . TRBV29-1 . CSVVGMVYGDTQYF TGCAGCGTTGTGGGGATGGTTTACGGGGATACGCAGTATTTT
TRBJ1-2 . TRBV5-1 TRBD1 CASSSPGGSRYGYTF TGCGCCAGCAGCTCCCCAGGGGGTTCTCGTTATGGCTACACCTTC
TRBJ1-6 . TRBV9 TRBD1 CASSPRTGWGDNSPLHF TGTGCCAGCAGCCCCCGGACAGGGTGGGGGGATAATTCACCCCTCCACTTT
TRBJ1-2 . TRBV28 . CASSLGQWTNYGYTF TGTGCCAGCAGTTTGGGGCAGTGGACTAACTATGGCTACACCTTC
TRBJ2-1 . TRBV29-1 . CSATSNEQFF TGCAGCGCTACTAGCAATGAGCAGTTCTTC
TRBJ1-4 once TRBV4-3 . CASSQDPTGTNEKLFF TGCGCCAGCAGCCAAGATCCGACAGGAACTAATGAAAAACTGTTTTTT
TRBJ2-1 few TRBV19 TRBD2 CASNRLAGNEQFF TGTGCCAGTAATCGACTAGCGGGGAATGAGCAGTTCTTC
TRBJ2-7 once TRBV6-5 TRBD1 CASSRQGNEQYF TGTGCCAGCAGCCGACAGGGAAACGAGCAGTACTTC
TRBJ2-2 . TRBV7-3 . CASSLWGSNTGELFF TGTGCCAGCAGCTTATGGGGGTCGAACACCGGGGAGCTGTTTTTT
TRBJ2-5 . TRBV5-4 . CASSLYAGIQETQYF TGTGCCAGCAGCTTGTATGCCGGGATCCAAGAGACCCAGTACTTC
TRBJ2-1 . TRBV9 . CASSNPGVDEQFF TGTGCCAGCAGCAACCCGGGGGTAGATGAGCAGTTCTTC
TRBJ2-1 . TRBV11-2 . CASRSLGESEQFF TGTGCCAGCAGATCATTAGGTGAATCTGAGCAGTTCTTC
TRBJ2-7 . TRBV4-1 . CASKGGVDEQYF TGCGCCAGCAAAGGGGGAGTGGACGAGCAGTACTTC
TRBJ2-7 . TRBV7-8 . CASSNGRESNYEQYF TGTGCCAGCAGCAACGGACGGGAATCTAACTACGAGCAGTACTTC
TRBJ1-1 . TRBV2 . CASIGLSQAFF TGTGCCAGCATTGGACTTTCCCAAGCTTTCTTT
TRBJ2-3 . TRBV7-9 . CASSFSAFAQYF TGTGCCAGCAGCTTCTCCGCCTTTGCGCAGTATTTT
TRBJ1-5 . TRBV27 . CASSWGSGSNQPQHF TGTGCCAGCAGCTGGGGGTCAGGTAGCAATCAGCCCCAGCATTTT
TRBJ2-2 . TRBV5-3 . CARSLVQGRHRDYPELFF TGTGCCAGAAGCTTAGTACAGGGCAGACACCGGGACTACCCCGAGCTGTTTTTT
TRBJ2-7 once TRBV25-1 TRBD2 CASNSGGALSYEQYF TGTGCCAGCAACTCGGGGGGGGCCCTCTCCTACGAGCAGTACTTC
TRBJ2-1 . TRBV4-1 . CASSQDMLGRYEQFF TGCGCCAGCAGCCAAGACATGCTCGGCAGGTATGAGCAGTTCTTC